This passage covers 30 T cell receptor beta chains from one sample sequenced in a study of HIV-infected patients and healthy controls. The repertoire came from unfractionated whole blood and reflected all unsorted peripheral T cells. cDNA was made from approximately 500 ng RNA using alpha and beta constant primers. Each of the alpha and beta chains got its own library through chain-specific third strand synthesis with indices. TCRdb itself ran the 5' RACE reads through MiXCR, one entry per CDR3 protein. Of some 17,000 distinct CDR3 sequences listed, around 10% are singletons. The sequenced sample consisted of blood. The receptor set was obtained from an adult in good health.

This clonotype was detected a few times. V gene TRBV29-1 combines with J gene TRBJ2-3; 8 bases are shared with TRBD2. Germline V gene sequence: CDR1 SQVTM, CDR2 ANQGSEA. The CDR3 extends over 15 amino acids. Trimming cost V 6 bases and J 1 base; bases outside gene matches: 9. The CDR3 loop reads CSVRGLAGRTDTQYF. CDR3 coding DNA: TGCAGCGTGAGAGGGCTAGCGGGTCGCACAGATACGCAGTATTTT.

V is TRBV24-1 and J is TRBJ2-3; TRBD1 matches at 7 bases. CDR1 and CDR2 (germline): KGHDR, SFDVKD. The CDR3 is 14 residues long. V lost 11 bases, J lost 2 bases, and 9 bases stayed unmatched. The CDR3 reads CAIQRDRYTDTQYF. For the CDR3, the DNA is TGTGCCATCCAACGGGACAGATACACAGATACGCAGTATTTT.

This clonotype was observed at least ten times. The chain is built from TRBV20-1 and TRBJ2-3, with D perhaps matching TRBD2 (6 bases). This CDR3 has 18 residues. The V gene lost 1 base and the J gene lost 2 bases, with 22 bases spanning the gap. The germline V gene encodes CDR1 DFQATT and CDR2 SNEGSKA (reference sequence). CDR3 residues: CSARAPPPGTGSTDTQYF. The CDR3 DNA follows: TGCAGTGCTAGAGCCCCCCCGCCGGGGACTGGTTCCACAGATACGCAGTATTTT.

This clonotype was seen a handful of times. The DNA of the CDR3 is TGTGCCAGCAGCTTAGTCCCGTCCTCCTACGAGCAGTACTTC. Its translation: CASSLVPSSYEQYF. The chain combines TRBV7-9 with TRBJ2-7, with D uncertain. V was shortened by 1 base and J by 0 bases, with 7 bases between the two germline ends. The CDR3 sequence is 14 residues long. Germline V lookup: CDR1 SEHNR, CDR2 FQNEAQ (reference sequence).

Ten or more counts support this clonotype. The rearrangement uses TRBV12-3 or TRBV12-4 and TRBJ1-5; 10 positions agree with TRBD1. V lost 1 base and J lost 4; bases outside the gene matches: 1. The CDR3 has 15 amino acids. As DNA, the CDR3 is TGTGCCAGCAGTTTAGGGACAGGGGGTAATCAGCCCCAGCATTTT. Its translation is CASSLGTGGNQPQHF.

The sample holds many counts of this clonotype. This sequence joins TRBV29-1 and TRBJ2-3; no clear D. The germline V gene encodes CDR1 SQVTM and CDR2 ANQGSEA. The CDR3 totals 11 residues. With 5 bases removed from V and 0 bases from J, the gap between germline ends came to 3 bases. CDR3 sequence: CSVTSTDTQYF. CDR3 bases: TGCAGCGTTACTAGCACAGATACGCAGTATTTT.

This clonotype was seen a handful of times. This chain connects TRBV29-1 to TRBJ2-3; D unresolved. Germline CDR1 and CDR2: SQVTM and ANQGSEA. The ends were cut back, 3 bases at V and 8 bases at J, with 9 bases in the middle. This CDR3 is built from 11 residues. CDR3 amino acids: CSVEGLGTQYF. The CDR3 DNA reads as TGCAGCGTTGAGGGCCTTGGTACGCAGTATTTT.

The V gene is TRBV19, the J gene TRBJ1-5, with D tentatively TRBD1 (5 bases). V was trimmed by 5 bases and J by 3 bases, leaving 11 bases between them. Germline V CDR1 and CDR2: LNHDA, SQIVND (reference sequence). The CDR3 covers 14 residues. This CDR3 is CASSEQGYNQPQHF. CDR3 DNA sequence: TGTGCCAGTAGTGAGCAGGGTTACAATCAGCCCCAGCATTTT.

The sample holds many counts of this clonotype. The genes are TRBV7-9 and TRBJ2-7; D is perhaps TRBD1 (6 bases). Germline V CDR1 and CDR2: SEHNR, FQNEAQ (reference sequence). The length of the CDR3 is 15 residues. The V end was cut by 6 bases, the J end by 0 bases, with 15 bases between. The CDR3 is CASSQQDSLSYEQYF. The CDR3 DNA is TGTGCCAGCAGTCAGCAGGACAGCCTCTCCTACGAGCAGTACTTC.

By proportion, this clonotype is medium-sized (0.01 to 0.1%). The chain carries TRBV10-3 and TRBJ2-3, with a tentative D call TRBD2 (6 bases). Trimming pared 7 bases from V and 0 bases from J, leaving 11 bases between. Germline V gene data show CDR1 as ENHRY and CDR2 as SYGVKD. The CDR3 totals 14 residues. CDR3 DNA sequence: TGTGCCATCACCCCCGGGACTAGCACAGATACGCAGTATTTT. Translation: CAITPGTSTDTQYF.

In this sample, this clonotype turned up many times. The rearrangement joins TRBV7-9 to TRBJ2-3; D assignment may be TRBD1 or TRBD2 (6 bases each). Germline CDR1 and CDR2: SEHNR and FQNEAQ (reference sequence). The CDR3 has 14 residues. V was shortened by 8 bases and J by 2 bases, with 14 bases between the two germline ends. CDR3 region: CASFEGDFTDTQYF. CDR3 nucleotide sequence: TGTGCCAGCTTTGAGGGGGACTTCACAGATACGCAGTATTTT. Drawing the rest from reference TRBV7-9 and TRBJ2-3, the complete variable domain is DTGVSQNPRHKITKRGQNVTFRCDPISEHNRLYWYRQTLGQGPEFLTYFQNEAQLEKSRLLSDRFSAERPKGSFSTLEIQRTEQGDSAMYLCASFEGDFTDTQYFGPGTRLTVL.

In this sample, this clonotype turned up many times. The V gene is TRBV5-6, the J gene TRBJ2-1; a possible D gene is TRBD1 (5 bases). The CDR3 sequence is 14 residues long. V was shortened by 0 bases and J by 8 bases, with 12 bases between the two germline ends. CDR1 and CDR2 from the germline V gene are SGHDT and YYEEEE. CDR3 sequence (DNA): TGTGCCAGCAGCTTGGTGGGGCCTTCGGATGAGCAGTTCTTC. Its translation: CASSLVGPSDEQFF.

This clonotype ranks as medium-sized. The V and J genes are TRBV30 and TRBJ2-3; tentatively, D is TRBD2 (6 bases). V was cut by 7 bases and J by 1 base, with 24 bases left in between. CDR1 is GTSNPN, CDR2 SVGIG, per germline (reference sequence). The CDR3 covers 17 residues. DNA for the CDR3: TGTGCCTATCGCTCCCTCGGCCGGGGCGGGGGCACAGATACGCAGTATTTT. It specifies CAYRSLGRGGGTDTQYF.

This clonotype was seen many times. The chain uses TRBV3-1 and TRBJ2-2; D is perhaps TRBD1 (7 bases). Per germline, CDR1 LGHDT and CDR2 YNNKEL (reference sequence). Trimming removed 4 bases at V and 0 bases at J, with 15 bases between. CDR3 length: 17 amino acids. CDR3 DNA: TGTGCCAGCAGCCCTGCAGGGGGGTTCGCGAACACCGGGGAGCTGTTTTTT. Protein: CASSPAGGFANTGELFF.

This clonotype occurred many times. The chain uses TRBV12-3 or TRBV12-4 and TRBJ2-2; D gene unclear. CDR3 length equals 14 residues. V was clipped by 2 bases and J by 5 bases, with 9 bases between them. CDR3 in DNA: TGTGCCAGCAGTTTACAGGACCCGACCGGGGAGCTGTTTTTT. It is translated as CASSLQDPTGELFF.

This clonotype has ten or more counts. The J gene is TRBJ1-5, the V gene TRBV5-5; 7 bases line up with TRBD1. The CDR3 loop spans 17 amino acids. From germline, CDR1 is SGHKS and CDR2 YYEKEE (reference sequence). V gave up 0 bases and J gave up 3 bases; unmatched junction bases: 9. This CDR3 is CASSLGGGGFTNQPQHF. For the CDR3, the DNA is TGTGCCAGCAGCTTGGGAGGGGGCGGATTTACCAATCAGCCCCAGCATTTT.

In this sample, this clonotype turned up many times. The chain has TRBV12-3 or TRBV12-4 and TRBJ2-2, with D possibly TRBD1 on 6 matching bases. The CDR3 runs 16 residues. V was trimmed by 2 bases and J by 5 bases, leaving 15 bases between them. The CDR3 nucleotides read TGTGCCAGCAGTTTAAGTCCGGACAGCTTGACCGGGGAGCTGTTTTTT. Translation: CASSLSPDSLTGELFF.

This clonotype was seen repeatedly, ten times or more. The chain joins TRBV3-1 to TRBJ2-5; D tentatively fits TRBD1 or TRBD2 (5 bases each). Deletions cut 4 bases from V and 5 bases from J, with 11 bases between. Germline CDR1 reads LGHDT; CDR2 reads YNNKEL (reference sequence). This CDR3 contains 13 residues. CDR3 DNA: TGTGCCAGCAGCCGAGGGGTGTCGGAGACCCAGTACTTC. Amino acid sequence: CASSRGVSETQYF.

This clonotype was recorded many times. This sequence joins TRBV20-1 and TRBJ1-1, with D perhaps TRBD1 (5 bases). This CDR3 has 10 residues. Germline lookup yields CDR1 DFQATT and CDR2 SNEGSKA (reference sequence). Trimming removed 3 bases at V and 11 bases at J, with 10 bases between. CDR3 DNA: TGCAGTGCTAGTCAGGGCCGGGCTTTCTTT. Translating it yields CSASQGRAFF.

V usage is TRBV7-2 and J usage is TRBJ2-3, with D perhaps matching TRBD2 (5 bases). The V end lost 5 bases, the J end lost 1 base, and 13 bases lay between the germline ends. CDR3 length equals 15 residues. CDR1 and CDR2 from the germline V gene are SGHTA and FQGNSA. The CDR3 spells CASSLLGVGTDTQYF. CDR3 nucleotide sequence: TGTGCCAGCAGCCTCTTGGGAGTCGGCACAGATACGCAGTATTTT.

This clonotype counts as medium-sized. The J gene is TRBJ2-1, the V gene TRBV20-1; 13 bases match TRBD2. This CDR3 region has 16 residues. CDR1 and CDR2 from the germline V gene are DFQATT and SNEGSKA (reference sequence). The V and J ends lost 3 bases and 2 bases, in that order; junction bases with no gene match: 4. The chain's CDR3 is CSARGLAGLPYNEQFF. CDR3 nucleotides: TGCAGTGCTAGGGGACTAGCGGGACTTCCCTACAATGAGCAGTTCTTC.

This clonotype appeared many times. The chain carries TRBV6-6 and TRBJ2-7, with D perhaps TRBD1 or TRBD2 (5 bases each). The ends were cut back, 6 bases at V and 3 bases at J, with 18 bases in the middle. Germline CDR1 reads MNHNY; CDR2 reads SVGAGI (reference sequence). The CDR3 consists of 15 residues. CDR3 in amino acids: CASSTGRAGGYEQYF. The CDR3 nucleotides are TGTGCCAGCAGCACCGGACGAGCTGGGGGCTACGAGCAGTACTTC.

V is TRBV11-1 and J is TRBJ2-6; D may be TRBD2 (5 bases). Germline V gene sequence: CDR1 SGHAT, CDR2 FQDESV (reference sequence). This CDR3 is built from 16 residues. Trimming shortened V by 4 bases and J by 2 bases, and 12 bases separated the two germline ends. CDR3 nucleotide sequence: TGTGCCAGCAGCTCACGACGGGGTGCTGGGGCCAACGTCCTGACTTTC. Protein product: CASSSRRGAGANVLTF.

In its sample, this clonotype was seen many times. The rearrangement uses TRBV20-1 and TRBJ2-1; 7 bases map to TRBD2. The CDR3 sequence is 16 residues long. V lost 6 bases to trimming and J lost 2 bases; unmatched junction nucleotides: 13. Looked up from germline, CDR1 is DFQATT and CDR2 is SNEGSKA (reference sequence). The CDR3 coding sequence is TGCAGTGCCCATCAGTCTGGGCTAGCGGCCTACAATGAGCAGTTCTTC. Translating it yields CSAHQSGLAAYNEQFF.

J is TRBJ2-2 and V is TRBV5-1, with TRBD2 identical over 15 bases. The CDR3 is 16 residues long. Germline V gene data show CDR1 as SGHRS and CDR2 as YFSETQ. J lost 5 bases, V lost 4 bases, and 3 bases had no gene match. The CDR3 is CASSGGLAGGTGELFF. CDR3 nucleotide sequence: TGCGCCAGCAGCGGGGGACTAGCGGGAGGAACCGGGGAGCTGTTTTTT. The full variable domain, rest sourced from reference TRBV5-1 and TRBJ2-2, is KAGVTQTPRYLIKTRGQQVTLSCSPISGHRSVSWYQQTPGQGLQFLFEYFSETQRNKGNFPGRFSGRQFSNSRSEMNVSTLELGDSALYLCASSGGLAGGTGELFFGEGSRLTVL.

The sample holds a few counts of this clonotype. CDR3 sequence reads: CASGPRAKNIQYF. Written as DNA, the CDR3 is TGTGCCAGCGGGCCGAGGGCCAAAAACATTCAGTACTTC. The V and J genes are TRBV12-3 or TRBV12-4 and TRBJ2-4; unclear D gene. The V and J ends lost 8 bases and 1 base respectively, with 9 bases between them. The CDR3 runs 13 residues.

In this sample, this clonotype turned up many times. The chain uses TRBV20-1 and TRBJ2-1; no reliable D call. The CDR3 runs 15 residues. Between the trimmed V and J ends, which lost 6 bases and 6 bases, there was a span of 21 bases. Germline CDR1 is DFQATT and CDR2 is SNEGSKA (reference sequence). The CDR3 bases are TGCAGTGCCAGATCTGAGGCTAGTCGGGTCAATGAGCAGTTCTTC. Translating gives CSARSEASRVNEQFF.

This clonotype was found many times. The chain combines TRBV5-1 with TRBJ2-7, with 11 bases matching TRBD2. CDR1 and CDR2 from the germline V gene are SGHRS and YFSETQ. There are 16 residues in the CDR3. V trimming: 4 bases; J trimming: 7 bases; junction bases outside the gene matches: 13. The CDR3: CASSMTSGVTLREQYF. The CDR3 coding sequence is TGCGCCAGCAGCATGACTAGCGGGGTGACCCTACGGGAGCAGTACTTC.

In its sample, this clonotype was seen many times. V usage is TRBV6-2 or TRBV6-3 and J usage is TRBJ2-5; 8 nucleotides agree with TRBD2. The CDR3 has 16 amino acids. The germline gives CDR1 MNHEY, CDR2 SVGEGT. Unmatched junction bases numbered 11, after V lost 5 bases and J lost 3 bases. This CDR3 is CASSTPGLAAEETQYF. The CDR3 DNA follows: TGTGCCAGCAGTACCCCAGGACTAGCTGCAGAAGAGACCCAGTACTTC.

This clonotype was seen a few times. V and J are TRBV7-2 and TRBJ2-3; D ambiguous. The germline CDR1 and CDR2 sequences are SGHTA and FQGNSA. V gave up 5 bases and J gave up 5 bases, with 11 bases separating them. The CDR3 sequence is 13 residues long. The CDR3 coding sequence is TGTGCCAGCAGCGTCCGGTTTGTAGATACGCAGTATTTT. It yields the protein CASSVRFVDTQYF.